The 20 T cell receptor beta chains given below trace back to one sample, sequenced in a study of T-cell reconstitution after alpha-beta-depleted transplantation in children. TCRbeta library construction was performed incorporating unique molecular identifiers. TCRdb ran MiXCR on the PCR reads and lists one entry per CDR3 protein. The sample comprises about 1,000,000 distinct CDR3 sequences, about 26% of which are singletons, and around 30% rests with the top ten. The sequences come from PBMCs, mostly from graft donor cells, collected 360 days after TCRalphabeta/CD19-depleted stem cell transplant. These receptors originate from a boy under two years old who had a stem cell transplant for SCID, so the T cells may come from the graft donor.

This chain links TRBV27 with TRBJ2-7, with a tentative D call TRBD2 (5 bases). V lost 3 bases, J lost 7 bases, and 16 bases lay in between. This CDR3 is 14 amino acids long. In germline, CDR1 is MNHEY, CDR2 SMNVEV (reference sequence). The CDR3 sequence is CASSLSWRYEEQYF. The CDR3 nucleotides are TGTGCCAGCAGTTTGTCGTGGAGGTACGAGGAGCAGTACTTC.

J is TRBJ1-1 and V is TRBV5-1; TRBD1 might be the D (5 bases). With 3 bases removed from V and 4 bases from J, the gap between germline ends came to 10 bases. The germline gives CDR1 SGHRS, CDR2 YFSETQ. The CDR3 spans 13 residues. This chain's CDR3 is CASSWEGTTEAFF. CDR3 nucleotide sequence: TGCGCCAGCAGCTGGGAGGGGACCACTGAAGCTTTCTTT.

This clonotype showed up just a few times. The rearrangement joins TRBV5-1 to TRBJ1-1; 7 positions match TRBD1. Losses at the gene ends were 4 bases for V and 2 bases for J; bases not matched to a gene: 14. Germline V gene data show CDR1 as SGHRS and CDR2 as YFSETQ. The length of the CDR3 is 17 residues. The CDR3 spells CASSPLQGRLGNTEAFF. The CDR3 DNA reads TGCGCCAGCAGCCCTTTACAGGGGAGGCTAGGAAACACTGAAGCTTTCTTT.

The chain has TRBV15 and TRBJ2-7, with 8 nucleotides matching TRBD2. The CDR3 runs to 15 residues. Germline V gene lookup returns CDR1 LNHNV and CDR2 YYDKDF (reference sequence). J was trimmed by 4 bases and V by 11 bases; bases with no gene match: 16. The CDR3, as DNA: TGTGCCTCGTCACAAAGCTCGGGGGGGGCTTACGAGCAGTACTTC. Its protein is CASSQSSGGAYEQYF.

This clonotype was seen more than once but under ten times. This CDR3 reads CATSRDGGQETQYF. DNA of the CDR3: TGTGCCACCAGCAGAGATGGCGGCCAAGAGACCCAGTACTTC. This chain joins TRBV15 and TRBJ2-5; D gene unclear. CDR1 is LNHNV and CDR2 is YYDKDF in the germline V gene (reference sequence). This CDR3 comprises 14 residues. The germline V and J ends were trimmed by 0 bases and 1 base, with 6 bases remaining between them.

This clonotype was found a few times. The chain employs TRBV7-8 and TRBJ2-7, with D possibly TRBD2 on 6 matching bases. The CDR3 totals 17 residues. Germline V gene sequence: CDR1 SGHVS, CDR2 FQNEAQ. Trimming took off 0 bases at V and 0 bases at J, with 15 bases between the two ends. The CDR3 loop is CASSLAAGTISSYEQYF. CDR3 in DNA: TGTGCCAGCAGCTTAGCGGCGGGGACCATTAGCTCCTACGAGCAGTACTTC.

This clonotype was seen only a few times. The chain combines TRBV15 with TRBJ2-2; 10 nucleotides match TRBD2. This CDR3 has 18 residues. The V and J ends lost 1 base and 4 bases, in that order; junction bases with no gene match: 9. Germline assignment: CDR1 LNHNV and CDR2 YYDKDF (reference sequence). The CDR3: CATSRAHRGLAVTGELFF. For the CDR3, the DNA is TGTGCCACCAGCAGAGCCCATAGAGGACTAGCGGTCACCGGGGAGCTGTTTTTT.

The rearrangement uses TRBV12-3 or TRBV12-4 and TRBJ1-2; D call uncertain. The CDR3 is made up of 13 amino acids. Trimming removed 3 bases from V and 3 bases from J, with 8 bases in between. CDR3 protein: CASSFKPDYGYTF. The DNA of the CDR3 is TGTGCCAGCAGTTTTAAACCCGACTATGGCTACACCTTC.

V gene TRBV5-5 combines with J gene TRBJ1-5; TRBD1 might be the D (5 bases). Germline assignment: CDR1 SGHKS and CDR2 YYEKEE (reference sequence). There are 15 residues in the CDR3. V lost 4 bases, J lost 3 bases, and 14 bases lay in between. Here the CDR3 reads CASSPSAGYNQPQHF. The CDR3 DNA reads TGTGCCAGCAGCCCGAGTGCAGGGTACAATCAGCCCCAGCATTTT.

The chain recombines TRBV3-1 with TRBJ1-1, with D hard to call. CDR1 and CDR2 from the germline V gene are LGHDT and YNNKEL (reference sequence). Trimming left V 4 bases short and J 7 bases short, with 10 bases between. The CDR3 is 12 residues long. CDR3 nucleotide sequence: TGTGCCAGCAGCCCCCTCAAGGGTGAAGCTTTCTTT. Translated: CASSPLKGEAFF.

This clonotype was picked up a small number of times. The chain carries TRBV2 and TRBJ1-1; 8 bases fit TRBD1. This CDR3 is 14 amino acids long. V shed 6 bases, J shed 1 base, and the junction held 4 bases outside the gene matches. CDR1 is SNHLY, CDR2 FYNNEI, per germline. CDR3 nucleotides: TGTGCCAGCAGCGCGGACAGGGAGAACACTGAAGCTTTCTTT. Protein: CASSADRENTEAFF.

This clonotype has only one observation. V is TRBV18 and J is TRBJ2-2; D perhaps matches TRBD2 (6 bases). Looked up from germline, CDR1 is KGHSH and CDR2 is LQKENI. This CDR3 is 15 amino acids long. Trimming left V 1 base short and J 5 bases short, with 11 bases between. This chain's CDR3 is CASSPRDFRTGELFF. CDR3 coding DNA: TGTGCCAGCTCACCACGGGACTTCCGAACCGGGGAGCTGTTTTTT.

The rearrangement joins TRBV6-5 to TRBJ2-3; D gene uncertain. Germline CDR1 is MNHEY and CDR2 is SVGAGI. The CDR3 extends over 15 amino acids. V lost 0 bases and J 1 base, leaving 8 bases between the germline ends. The CDR3 nucleotides read TGTGCCAGCAGTTACTCGACGGACGGCACAGATACGCAGTATTTT. Translating it yields CASSYSTDGTDTQYF.

The V call is TRBV12-5, the J call TRBJ2-2; D might be TRBD1 (5 bases). Germline V CDR1 and CDR2: LGHNT, FRNRAP. This CDR3 is built from 15 residues. V was pared by 2 bases and J by 8 bases, with 15 bases between. CDR3 sequence (DNA): TGTGCTAGTGGTTTGCAAGGGGCCGCGCCTGGGGAGCTGTTTTTT. As protein: CASGLQGAAPGELFF.

This clonotype has more than one count but fewer than ten. The chain combines TRBV6-1 with TRBJ2-2; possible D gene TRBD2, 6 bases. CDR3 length: 15 amino acids. Germline V gene sequence: CDR1 MNHNS, CDR2 SASEGT. V was cut by 5 bases and J by 0 bases, with 10 bases left in between. CDR3 in DNA: TGTGCCAGCAGTCCCTGGGGGGCGAACACCGGGGAGCTGTTTTTT. This translates into CASSPWGANTGELFF.

This clonotype was seen once. This chain connects TRBV7-2 to TRBJ2-1; TRBD1 matches at 7 bases. The CDR3 runs to 17 residues. Germline values: CDR1 SGHTA, CDR2 FQGNSA. J lost 5 bases, V lost 8 bases, and 18 bases had no gene match. This chain's CDR3 is CASRPGHRTGLNNEQFF. The DNA of the CDR3 is TGTGCCAGCCGACCGGGACACAGGACAGGTTTAAACAATGAGCAGTTCTTC. Together with reference TRBV7-2 and TRBJ2-1, the CDR3 gives the full variable domain: GAGVSQSPSNKVTEKGKDVELRCDPISGHTALYWYRQSLGQGLEFLIYFQGNSAPDKSGLPSDRFSAERTGGSVSTLTIQRTQQEDSAVYLCASRPGHRTGLNNEQFFGPGTRLTVL.

The J gene is TRBJ2-1, the V gene TRBV20-1, with 12 bases fitting TRBD2. The CDR3 runs to 15 residues. Germline CDR1 reads DFQATT; CDR2 reads SNEGSKA (reference sequence). After removal of 5 bases from V and 5 bases from J, the junction contained 7 bases not matched to a gene. This chain's CDR3 is CSAQSWTSGDNEQFF. CDR3 DNA sequence: TGCAGTGCTCAGTCCTGGACTAGCGGGGACAATGAGCAGTTCTTC.

The chain is built from TRBV28 and TRBJ1-1, with a weak D call TRBD1 (6 bases). V was shortened by 4 bases and J by 4 bases, with 13 bases between the two germline ends. Germline lookup yields CDR1 MDHEN and CDR2 SYDVKM. The CDR3 has 14 amino acids. The CDR3 sequence is CASSWQGRSTEAFF. The CDR3 region has the DNA TGTGCCAGCAGTTGGCAGGGGAGGAGCACTGAAGCTTTCTTT.

The chain employs TRBV29-1 and TRBJ2-7, with D hard to call. Germline CDR1 is SQVTM and CDR2 is ANQGSEA. This CDR3 has 11 amino acids. Trimming removed 7 bases at V and 6 bases at J, with 13 bases between. The DNA for the CDR3 is TGCAGCGCATTACAAGACCGCGAGCAGTACTTC. Its protein is CSALQDREQYF.

The chain recombines TRBV15 with TRBJ2-5; maybe TRBD1 (7 bases). CDR1 LNHNV and CDR2 YYDKDF come from the germline V gene (reference sequence). V gave up 1 base and J gave up 3 bases, with 15 bases separating them. The CDR3 is 16 amino acids. CDR3 bases: TGTGCCACCAGCAGAGTGGAGGGGGCCAAGGAAGAGACCCAGTACTTC. Protein product: CATSRVEGAKEETQYF.